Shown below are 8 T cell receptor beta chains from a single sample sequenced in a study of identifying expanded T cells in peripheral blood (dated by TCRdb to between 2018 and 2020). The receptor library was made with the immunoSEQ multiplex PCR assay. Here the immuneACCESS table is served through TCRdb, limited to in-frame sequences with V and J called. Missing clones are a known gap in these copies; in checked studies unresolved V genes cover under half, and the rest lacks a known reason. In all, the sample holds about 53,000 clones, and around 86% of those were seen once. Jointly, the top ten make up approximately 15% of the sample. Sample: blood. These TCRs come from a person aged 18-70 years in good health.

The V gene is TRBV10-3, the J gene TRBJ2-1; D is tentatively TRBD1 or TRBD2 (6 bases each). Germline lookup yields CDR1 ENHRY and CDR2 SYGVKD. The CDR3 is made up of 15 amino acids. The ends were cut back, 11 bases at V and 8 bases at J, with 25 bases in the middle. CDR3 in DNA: TGTGCCGCTTCCGAACCGGGCCTCCGGGGGCATGAGCAGTTCTTC. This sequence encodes CAASEPGLRGHEQFF.

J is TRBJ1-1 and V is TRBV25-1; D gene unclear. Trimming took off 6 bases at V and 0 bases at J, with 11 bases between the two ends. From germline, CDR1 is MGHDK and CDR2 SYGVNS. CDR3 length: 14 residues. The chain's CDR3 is CASSRLGLNTEAFF. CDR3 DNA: TGTGCCAGCAGCAGATTGGGCCTGAACACTGAAGCTTTCTTT.

The CDR3 is CASSSHRGIEQPQHF. DNA of the CDR3: TGTGCCAGCAGTTCGCACAGGGGGATAGAGCAGCCCCAGCATTTT. V and J are TRBV6-5 and TRBJ1-5, with 8 nucleotides matching TRBD1. Germline lookup yields CDR1 MNHEY and CDR2 SVGAGI. The CDR3 covers 15 residues. The junction had 9 bases not matched to a gene; V was cut back by 4 bases and J by 7 bases.

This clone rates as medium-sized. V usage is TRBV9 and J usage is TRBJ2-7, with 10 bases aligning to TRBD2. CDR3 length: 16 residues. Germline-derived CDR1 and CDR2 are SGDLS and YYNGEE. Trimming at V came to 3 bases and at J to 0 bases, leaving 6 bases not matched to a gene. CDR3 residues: CASSGRLAGNSYEQYF. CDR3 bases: TGTGCCAGCAGCGGACGACTAGCGGGCAACTCCTACGAGCAGTACTTC.

The CDR3 loop is CASSQDRNTEAFF. The CDR3 DNA follows: TGTGCCAGCAGCCAAGACAGGAACACTGAAGCTTTCTTT. The rearrangement links TRBV14 to TRBJ1-1, with unresolved D. Germline V gene lookup returns CDR1 SGHDN and CDR2 FVKESK. The CDR3 length is 13 residues. Trimming stripped 0 bases from V and 1 base from J, with 3 bases between.

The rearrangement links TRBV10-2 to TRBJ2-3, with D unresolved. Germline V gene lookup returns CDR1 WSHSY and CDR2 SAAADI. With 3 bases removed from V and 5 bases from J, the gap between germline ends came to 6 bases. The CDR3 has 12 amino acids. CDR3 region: CASSENVDTQYF. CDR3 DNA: TGCGCCAGCAGTGAAAACGTAGATACGCAGTATTTT.

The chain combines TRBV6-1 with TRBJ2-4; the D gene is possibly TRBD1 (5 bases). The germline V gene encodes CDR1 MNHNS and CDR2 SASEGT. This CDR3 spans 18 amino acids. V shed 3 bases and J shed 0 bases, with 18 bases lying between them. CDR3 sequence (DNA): TGTGCCAGCAGTGAGCTATTCAAGGGGTATCTAGCCAAAAACATTCAGTACTTC. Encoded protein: CASSELFKGYLAKNIQYF.

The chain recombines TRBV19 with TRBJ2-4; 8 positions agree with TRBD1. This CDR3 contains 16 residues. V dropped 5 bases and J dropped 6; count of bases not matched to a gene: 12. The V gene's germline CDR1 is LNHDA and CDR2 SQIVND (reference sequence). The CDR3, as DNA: TGTGCCAGTAGTCCTGGGGACAGGATGGCTGGAAACATTCAGTACTTC. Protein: CASSPGDRMAGNIQYF.